These 8 T cell receptor beta chains were sequenced from one sample in a study of blood T cell repertoires in COVID-19. The method was immunoSEQ multiplex PCR; TCRdb's version includes in-frame clones alone and lacks a portion of them. The sample carries hundreds of thousands of clones, 70% to 90% recorded once. The material sequenced was peripheral blood. The receptors stem from a man aged 50 to 60 with acute or convalescent COVID-19.

As to this clone: A junction boundary mismatches the germline segment, possibly from a read error. J is TRBJ1-2 and V is TRBV11-2; D is perhaps TRBD1 (6 bases). The germline CDR1 and CDR2 sequences are SGHAT and FQNNGV. CDR3 size: 14 residues. Here the CDR3 reads CASSSGVVGQRPVF. CDR3 DNA: TGTGCCAGCAGCTCAGGGGTCGTTGGACAGAGGCCCGTCTTC.

The chain recombines TRBV19 with TRBJ1-1, with TRBD1 matching 10 bases. Germline loops: CDR1 LNHDA, CDR2 SQIVND (reference sequence). The CDR3 totals 15 residues. Germline trimming cut 6 bases from V and 0 bases from J; bases unmatched to any gene: 4. CDR3 sequence (DNA): TGTGCCAGTAGGACAGGGGGCCTAGTGAACACTGAAGCTTTCTTT. Its protein product is CASRTGGLVNTEAFF.

Worth noting for this clone: The same CDR3 also results from other DNA sequences found in this sample. This chain connects TRBV10-2 to TRBJ1-5; possibly TRBD1 for D (6 bases). The length of the CDR3 is 14 residues. In germline, CDR1 is WSHSY, CDR2 SAAADI. Trimming cost V 2 bases and J 4 bases, with 9 bases left between them. As DNA, the CDR3 is TGCGCCAGCAGTGAGCCTCAGGGGAATCAGCCCCAGCATTTT. It is translated as CASSEPQGNQPQHF.

The chain carries TRBV6-6 and TRBJ1-1; D gene unclear. CDR3 length: 11 amino acids. V lost 6 bases and J lost 10, with 12 bases in between. Germline CDR1 and CDR2: MNHNY and SVGAGI (reference sequence). The CDR3 reads CASSPRIGAFF. The CDR3 nucleotides are TGTGCCAGCAGCCCGCGTATCGGAGCTTTCTTT.

The genes are TRBV7-9 and TRBJ1-1, with a tentative D call TRBD1 (5 bases). The CDR3 sequence is 17 residues long. The V gene lost 1 base and the J gene lost 1 base, with 16 bases spanning the gap. Germline values: CDR1 SEHNR, CDR2 FQNEAQ (reference sequence). The CDR3 loop reads CASSLGTTARTNTEAFF. CDR3 nucleotides: TGTGCCAGCAGCTTAGGGACAACGGCTAGAACGAACACTGAAGCTTTCTTT.

The chain employs TRBV7-9 and TRBJ1-6, with 8 bases identical to TRBD1. CDR1 and CDR2 from the germline V gene are SEHNR and FQNEAQ (reference sequence). The V gene end was trimmed by 9 bases and the J gene end by 8 bases; junction bases not matched to a gene: 6. The CDR3 loop spans 13 amino acids. The CDR3 here is CASQTGADSPLHF. CDR3 sequence (DNA): TGTGCCAGTCAGACAGGGGCTGATTCACCCCTCCACTTT. Drawing the rest from reference TRBV7-9 and TRBJ1-6, the complete variable domain is DTGVSQNPRHKITKRGQNVTFRCDPISEHNRLYWYRQTLGQGPEFLTYFQNEAQLEKSRLLSDRFSAERPKGSFSTLEIQRTEQGDSAMYLCASQTGADSPLHFGNGTRLTVT.

The chain links TRBV18 to TRBJ1-2; D possibly corresponds to TRBD1 (6 bases). V lost 1 base to trimming and J lost 4 bases, with 16 bases between them. The V gene's germline CDR1 is KGHSH and CDR2 LQKENI. CDR3 length: 16 amino acids. Here the CDR3 reads CASSPRTDSVGYGYTF. CDR3 DNA sequence: TGTGCCAGCTCACCACGGACAGATTCAGTGGGCTATGGCTACACCTTC.

The chain uses TRBV19 and TRBJ1-1; a possible D gene is TRBD1 (5 bases). Germline lookup yields CDR1 LNHDA and CDR2 SQIVND (reference sequence). V lost 3 bases, J lost 5 bases, and 13 bases lay in between. This CDR3 has 14 amino acids. The CDR3 DNA reads TGTGCCAGTAGTATCCCGAGAAGGGGTACTGAAGCTTTCTTT. Amino acids: CASSIPRRGTEAFF.